This entry concerns a single T cell receptor beta chain. This clonotype has a handful of counts. Its specific antigen is unknown. Base qualities are not at hand, and no much larger clone is one base apart. Sequencing used an Illumina HiSeq 1500. In-frame beta chains were kept once TCRdb had trimmed the public reads at Q25 with fastp and called clones with MiXCR. For every CDR3 protein sequence, its rows merge into one entry that carries the most common genes and DNA. For this sample there are 27,000 or so distinct CDR3 sequences; 15% to 20% appear just once. The biggest ten clones account for around 80% of the sample. This sample stems from a study of T cell repertoires in cytomegalovirus infection (dated by TCRdb to about 2019). A note on the overall study: Recently identified HLA-C-restricted CMV epitopes, whose presentation resists viral immunomodulation, were targeted by peptide stimulations together with well-studied HLA-B-restricted epitopes. The HLA type of each donor mattered for the analysis, because public TCR beta signatures pointed to carriage of CMV infection along with the matching HLA type.

Overall study results and their limits: The ex vivo response was dominated by HLA-C-restricted CMV-specific TCR beta clonotypes, which also provided the single most frequent clonotype in two of eight donors. Carriers of CMV infection plus the relevant HLA type were discriminated by the cumulative frequency of public TCR beta family members in the study cohort and in an independent roughly 340-donor cohort.

The meaning of the sample's treatment or condition label: in vitro stimulation with specific CMV peptide epitopes to enrich CMV-specific T cells. The CDR3 starts with the cysteine, ends with the phenylalanine, and has 18 residues. Only the CDR3 part of the read is kept: 54 bases, read in frame from the first base. Deletion took 2 bases off V and 2 bases off J, with a span of 19 bases between the germline ends. The germline V gene provides CDR1 MDHEN and CDR2 SYDVKM. The sequence was collected from a human donor in good health (CMV status not recorded). Some clones in this sample may be carry-over from other donors' samples. The material was CD8+ T cells from cultured PBMCs, obtained from culture after CMV antigen stimulation. Here the chain combines TRBV28 and TRBJ1-5, with no confidently assigned D gene. The nucleotide sequence reads as follows: TGTGCCAGCAGTTTAGAGGGCGCGGTAGCCTTCGGCAATCAGCCCCAGCATTTT. Its protein is CASSLEGAVAFGNQPQHF. The entire variable domain, with the stretches around the CDR3 drawn from the reference TRBV28 and TRBJ1-5 proteins, is DVKVTQSSRYLVKRTGEKVFLECVQDMDHENMFWYRQDPGLGLRLIYFSYDVKMKEKGDIPEGYSVSREKKERFSLILESASTNQTSMYLCASSLEGAVAFGNQPQHFGDGTRLSIL.